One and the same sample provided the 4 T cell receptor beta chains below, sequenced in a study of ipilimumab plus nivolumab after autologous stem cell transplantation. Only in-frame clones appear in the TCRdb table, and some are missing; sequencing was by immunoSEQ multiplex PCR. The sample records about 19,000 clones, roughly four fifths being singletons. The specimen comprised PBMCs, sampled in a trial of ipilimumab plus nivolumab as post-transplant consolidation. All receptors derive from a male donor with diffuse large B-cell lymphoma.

The DNA of the CDR3 is TGCAGCGTTGTCTTTAGGTACGAGCAGTACTTC. This translates into CSVVFRYEQYF. The chain is built from TRBV29-1 and TRBJ2-7; D unresolved. This CDR3 is 11 amino acids long. Germline-derived CDR1 and CDR2 are SQVTM and ANQGSEA. The V and J ends lost 4 bases and 4 bases respectively, with 8 bases between them.

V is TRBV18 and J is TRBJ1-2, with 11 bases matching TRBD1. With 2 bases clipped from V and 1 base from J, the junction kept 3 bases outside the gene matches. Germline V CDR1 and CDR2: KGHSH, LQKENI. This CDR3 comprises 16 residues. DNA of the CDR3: TGTGCCAGCTCACCAACGGACAGGGGGCTTAACTATGGCTACACCTTC. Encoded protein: CASSPTDRGLNYGYTF.

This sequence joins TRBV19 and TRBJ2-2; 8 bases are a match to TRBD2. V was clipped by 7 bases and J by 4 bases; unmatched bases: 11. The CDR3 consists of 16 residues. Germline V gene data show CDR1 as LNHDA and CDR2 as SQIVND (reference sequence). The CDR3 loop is CASTPYGGASTGELFF. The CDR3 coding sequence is TGTGCCAGTACTCCCTACGGGGGGGCAAGCACCGGGGAGCTGTTTTTT. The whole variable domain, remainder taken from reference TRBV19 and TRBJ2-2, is DGGITQSPKYLFRKEGQNVTLSCEQNLNHDAMYWYRQDPGQGLRLIYYSQIVNDFQKGDIAEGYSVSREKKESFPLTVTSAQKNPTAFYLCASTPYGGASTGELFFGEGSRLTVL.

Here the CDR3 DNA reads TGTGCCAGCAGCGACAGCGACGGGTTTGTATTTGGGACTGAAGCTTTCTTT. Translating it yields CASSDSDGFVFGTEAFF. This rearrangement joins TRBV13 to TRBJ1-1; D is perhaps TRBD1 (5 bases). V lost 5 bases and J lost 5, with 24 bases in between. The CDR3 runs 17 residues. Germline CDR1 and CDR2: PRHDT and FYEKMQ (reference sequence).